The 29 T cell receptor beta chains below were found in one sample sequenced in a study of cytomegalovirus exposure and HLA in healthy donors. The study ran its PCR with 60 Vbeta and 13 Jbeta primers. The protocol was immunoSEQ multiplex PCR, while the TCRdb copy is restricted to in-frame clones and leaves out a portion. Among around 97,000 clones listed, approximately 72% were seen once. The sample consisted of PBMCs. The receptor set was obtained from a woman in her forties or fifties in good health and CMV-seronegative.

This clone was picked up a small number of times. The V call is TRBV5-6, the J call TRBJ2-1; no firm D call. The CDR3 spans 11 residues. CDR1 is SGHDT and CDR2 is YYEEEE in the germline V gene. V lost 0 bases to trimming and J lost 15 bases, with 10 bases between them. In DNA, the CDR3 is TGTGCCAGCAGCTTGGGGTCCCGGTGGTTCTTC. As protein: CASSLGSRWFF.

The CDR3: CASSPGTGDAYEQYF. The CDR3, as DNA: TGTGCCAGCTCACCCGGGACAGGGGATGCCTACGAGCAGTACTTC. V is TRBV18 and J is TRBJ2-7; 10 nucleotides align to TRBD1. CDR1 and CDR2 from the germline V gene are KGHSH and LQKENI. The CDR3 is 15 amino acids. J was trimmed by 2 bases and V by 3 bases; bases with no gene match: 4.

This clone turned up a few times. V is TRBV6-5 and J is TRBJ2-7, with TRBD1 matching 8 bases. The length of the CDR3 is 12 residues. Germline CDR1 MNHEY, CDR2 SVGAGI. With 5 bases clipped from V and 6 bases from J, the junction kept 3 bases outside the gene matches. CDR3 coding DNA: TGTGCCAGCAGTAGAACAGGGGGCGAGCAGTACTTC. Its translation: CASSRTGGEQYF.

The chain is built from TRBV4-3 and TRBJ1-2; 7 positions match TRBD1. With 0 bases clipped from V and 6 bases from J, the junction kept 7 bases outside the gene matches. The length of the CDR3 is 15 residues. Germline V gene sequence: CDR1 LGHNA, CDR2 YSLEER. The CDR3, as DNA: TGCGCCAGCAGCCAAGAGGCGACAGGGAACCATGGCTACACCTTC. Encoded protein: CASSQEATGNHGYTF.

The chain employs TRBV7-9 and TRBJ1-4; D ambiguous. Per germline, CDR1 SEHNR and CDR2 FQNEAQ (reference sequence). Trimming shortened V by 6 bases and J by 8 bases, and 10 bases separated the two germline ends. The CDR3 has 12 amino acids. The CDR3 DNA is TGTGCCAGCAGAATCGAGGGCGAAAAACTGTTTTTT. Translated, it gives CASRIEGEKLFF.

The chain is built from TRBV6-1 and TRBJ1-6, with a possible D match to TRBD1 (5 bases). The CDR3 is 12 amino acids. Looked up from germline, CDR1 is MNHNS and CDR2 is SASEGT. V was shortened by 6 bases and J by 12 bases, with 12 bases between the two germline ends. CDR3 coding DNA: TGTGCCAGCAGGACCAACCAGGGACCCCTCCACTTT. Its translation: CASRTNQGPLHF.

V is TRBV18 and J is TRBJ1-1; a weak D match, TRBD1 (5 bases). Trimming pared 3 bases from V and 2 bases from J, leaving 10 bases between. The CDR3 has 14 amino acids. Germline assignment: CDR1 KGHSH and CDR2 LQKENI. The CDR3 protein is CASSPQGSNTEAFF. The CDR3 nucleotides read TGTGCCAGCTCACCCCAGGGATCCAACACTGAAGCTTTCTTT.

This clone was counted between two and nine times. V and J are TRBV19 and TRBJ1-6; a weak D match, TRBD1 (6 bases). Germline values: CDR1 LNHDA, CDR2 SQIVND (reference sequence). V was cut by 8 bases and J by 6 bases, with 14 bases left in between. This CDR3 spans 14 amino acids. CDR3 region: CASRNREGNSPLHF. The CDR3 coding sequence is TGTGCCAGTCGTAACAGGGAAGGTAATTCACCCCTCCACTTT.

The chain carries TRBV21-1 and TRBJ2-1; the tabulated D call, TRBD1, remains unverified against the DNA. TRBV21-1 is marked as a pseudogene. CDR3 length: 17 residues. The chain's CDR3 is CASSAGQQYTDPNEQFF. CDR3 DNA: TGTGCCAGCAGCGCGGGACAGCAGTACACGGACCCCAATGAGCAGTTCTTC.

The chain joins TRBV10-2 to TRBJ2-7; tentative D call: TRBD2 (6 bases). Trimming pared 6 bases from V and 5 bases from J, leaving 17 bases between. The CDR3 covers 14 residues. Germline CDR1 WSHSY, CDR2 SAAADI. CDR3 sequence reads: CASSAHLASHEQYF. CDR3 bases: TGCGCCAGCAGCGCCCATCTAGCGTCACACGAGCAGTACTTC.

The genes are TRBV11-2 and TRBJ2-2, with 7 bases fitting TRBD1. Germline loops: CDR1 SGHAT, CDR2 FQNNGV. J lost 2 bases, V lost 7 bases, and 13 bases had no gene match. The CDR3 is 17 residues long. The DNA for the CDR3 is TGTGCCAGCATCATAAGCGCTGGGACAGCTAACACCGGGGAGCTGTTTTTT. Amino acid sequence: CASIISAGTANTGELFF.

This clone was seen a few times. V gene TRBV6-4 combines with J gene TRBJ1-5; D unclear. Germline CDR1 MRHNA, CDR2 SNTAGT. V was shortened by 0 bases and J by 1 base, with 10 bases between the two germline ends. This CDR3 spans 16 amino acids. CDR3 residues: CASSDSGDTSNQPQHF. Here the CDR3 DNA reads TGTGCCAGCAGTGACTCCGGGGATACCAGCAATCAGCCCCAGCATTTT.

This rearrangement joins TRBV5-1 to TRBJ1-3; D is possibly TRBD1 (5 bases). V was shortened by 0 bases and J by 2 bases, with 12 bases between the two germline ends. Germline V gives CDR1 SGHRS, CDR2 YFSETQ. The length of the CDR3 is 16 residues. The CDR3, as DNA: TGCGCCAGCAGCTTGGTGGGCAGGGTGGCTGGAAACACCATATATTTT. This codes for CASSLVGRVAGNTIYF. The entire variable domain, with the rest obtained from reference TRBV5-1 and TRBJ1-3, is as follows: KAGVTQTPRYLIKTRGQQVTLSCSPISGHRSVSWYQQTPGQGLQFLFEYFSETQRNKGNFPGRFSGRQFSNSRSEMNVSTLELGDSALYLCASSLVGRVAGNTIYFGEGSWLTVV.

V usage is TRBV19 and J usage is TRBJ2-1; 10 nucleotides match TRBD1. The CDR3 has 14 residues. Losses at the gene ends were 2 bases for V and 9 bases for J; bases not matched to a gene: 4. The germline CDR1 and CDR2 sequences are LNHDA and SQIVND (reference sequence). The CDR3 loop reads CASSIFRDRGEQFF. DNA of the CDR3: TGTGCCAGTAGTATATTCCGGGACAGGGGTGAGCAGTTCTTC.

The chain couples TRBV4-2 to TRBJ2-1, with no clear D. This CDR3 spans 12 amino acids. V lost 0 bases and J 12 bases, leaving 9 bases between the germline ends. Per the germline V gene, CDR1 is LGHNA and CDR2 is YNFKEQ. CDR3 DNA: TGTGCCAGCAGCCAAGATAGGCAGGTGCAGTTCTTC. Protein sequence: CASSQDRQVQFF.

The chain is built from TRBV2 and TRBJ2-1; 7 nucleotides match TRBD2. CDR1 SNHLY and CDR2 FYNNEI come from the germline V gene. The V segment lost 9 bases and the J segment 1 base; nucleotides outside the gene matches: 9. The CDR3 runs 15 residues. The CDR3 nucleotides are TGTGCCAGTAGGCTGGGGGGGGTATCCTACAATGAGCAGTTCTTC. Translated, it gives CASRLGGVSYNEQFF.

The chain is built from TRBV6-5 and TRBJ1-3; D ambiguous. The CDR3 covers 16 residues. Germline V gene sequence: CDR1 MNHEY, CDR2 SVGAGI. With 2 bases removed from V and 8 bases from J, the gap between germline ends came to 19 bases. The CDR3 is CASSYRPPRGVDTIYF. CDR3 bases: TGTGCCAGCAGTTACCGTCCCCCACGGGGAGTGGACACCATATATTTT.

The chain has TRBV27 and TRBJ2-7; 7 nucleotides agree with TRBD2. Germline V lookup: CDR1 MNHEY, CDR2 SMNVEV (reference sequence). The CDR3 loop spans 17 amino acids. After removal of 2 bases from V and 3 bases from J, the junction contained 13 bases not matched to a gene. The CDR3 DNA reads as TGTGCCAGCAGTTTAGAATTCCCGGGACTAAATTTCTACGAGCAGTACTTC. Translated, it gives CASSLEFPGLNFYEQYF.

The chain has TRBV11-2 and TRBJ2-1; 15 bases agree with TRBD2. Germline-derived CDR1 and CDR2 are SGHAT and FQNNGV. The junction had 7 bases not matched to a gene; V was cut back by 5 bases and J by 2 bases. This CDR3 is 18 amino acids long. The CDR3 DNA sequence: TGTGCCAGCAGCCAGGGACTAGCGGGGGGCCTCACCTACAATGAGCAGTTCTTC. Protein: CASSQGLAGGLTYNEQFF.

The chain combines TRBV7-8 with TRBJ2-1; 13 bases fit TRBD2. The CDR3 has 14 amino acids. The V segment lost 6 bases and the J segment 6 bases; nucleotides outside the gene matches: 2. Germline loops: CDR1 SGHVS, CDR2 FQNEAQ. This chain's CDR3 is CASRGLAGTNEQFF. The CDR3 coding sequence is TGTGCCAGCAGGGGACTAGCGGGGACCAATGAGCAGTTCTTC. Drawing the rest from reference TRBV7-8 and TRBJ2-1, the complete variable domain is GAGVSQSPRYKVAKRGQDVALRCDPISGHVSLFWYQQALGQGPEFLTYFQNEAQLDKSGLPSDRFFAERPEGSVSTLKIQRTQQEDSAVYLCASRGLAGTNEQFFGPGTRLTVL.

The chain has TRBV6-1 and TRBJ2-5, with TRBD2 matching 11 bases. Trimming at V came to 1 base and at J to 1 base, leaving 2 bases not matched to a gene. Germline CDR1 and CDR2: MNHNS and SASEGT. The CDR3 contains 16 residues. CDR3: CASSEGLAGPQETQYF. The CDR3 DNA sequence: TGTGCCAGCAGTGAAGGACTAGCGGGGCCCCAAGAGACCCAGTACTTC.

CDR3 sequence reads: CASSPVGQISTDTQYF. In DNA form, the CDR3 reads TGTGCCAGCTCACCAGTAGGACAGATAAGCACAGATACGCAGTATTTT. The chain couples TRBV18 to TRBJ2-3; tentative D call: TRBD1 (6 bases). CDR3 size: 16 residues. Germline CDR1 is KGHSH and CDR2 is LQKENI. Trimming removed 2 bases at V and 0 bases at J, with 12 bases between.

The chain is built from TRBV5-1 and TRBJ1-4; D unclear. Trimming removed 7 bases at V and 0 bases at J, with 7 bases between. Germline V gene sequence: CDR1 SGHRS, CDR2 YFSETQ. This CDR3 is built from 13 residues. CDR3 residues: CASSSATNEKLFF. The CDR3, as DNA: TGCGCCAGCTCTTCTGCAACTAATGAAAAACTGTTTTTT.

This clone has a handful of counts. V gene TRBV4-3 combines with J gene TRBJ2-1; the D gene is possibly TRBD1 (5 bases). Germline-derived CDR1 and CDR2 are LGHNA and YSLEER. The CDR3 spans 16 residues. Trimming removed 0 bases at V and 0 bases at J, with 9 bases between. CDR3 region: CASSQEGHSSYNEQFF. Here the CDR3 DNA reads TGCGCCAGCAGCCAAGAAGGACACAGCTCCTACAATGAGCAGTTCTTC.

V is TRBV19 and J is TRBJ2-5, with TRBD1 matching over 11 bases. This CDR3 is 15 amino acids long. Germline V gene data show CDR1 as LNHDA and CDR2 as SQIVND (reference sequence). J lost 2 bases, V lost 9 bases, and 8 bases had no gene match. The CDR3 sequence is CASQRRDRGQETQYF. The CDR3 DNA follows: TGTGCCAGCCAAAGGAGGGACAGGGGGCAAGAGACCCAGTACTTC. Filled out from reference TRBV19 and TRBJ2-5, the complete variable domain reads DGGITQSPKYLFRKEGQNVTLSCEQNLNHDAMYWYRQDPGQGLRLIYYSQIVNDFQKGDIAEGYSVSREKKESFPLTVTSAQKNPTAFYLCASQRRDRGQETQYFGPGTRLLVL.

As regards this clone: At the DNA level, this CDR3 is encoded by other sequences in the same sample as well. The V gene is TRBV5-1, the J gene TRBJ1-1; D possibly corresponds to TRBD1 (6 bases). V lost 2 bases and J 4 bases, leaving 12 bases between the germline ends. The CDR3 is 14 residues long. Looked up from germline, CDR1 is SGHRS and CDR2 is YFSETQ. This chain's CDR3 is CASSLGGLGTEAFF. The CDR3 nucleotides are TGCGCCAGCAGCTTAGGGGGTCTTGGCACTGAAGCTTTCTTT.

The chain recombines TRBV6-5 with TRBJ1-2; 7 bases agree with TRBD1. With 5 bases clipped from V and 5 bases from J, the junction kept 8 bases outside the gene matches. The CDR3 spans 14 residues. From germline, CDR1 is MNHEY and CDR2 SVGAGI. CDR3 sequence reads: CASSIDRAPYGYTF. In DNA form, the CDR3 reads TGTGCCAGCAGTATAGACAGGGCCCCGTATGGCTACACCTTC.

The chain is built from TRBV2 and TRBJ2-3, with D perhaps matching TRBD1 (5 bases). The length of the CDR3 is 12 residues. V lost 7 bases to trimming and J lost 4 bases, with 9 bases between them. Germline CDR1 SNHLY, CDR2 FYNNEI. CDR3 nucleotides: TGTGCCAGCATCGAAGGGGCAGATACGCAGTATTTT. Translated, it gives CASIEGADTQYF.

The CDR3 DNA reads as TGTGCCAGCAGCTCGACGAGAGGACTAGTAGGGGTCAATGAGCAGTTCTTC. Protein product: CASSSTRGLVGVNEQFF. This chain links TRBV7-9 with TRBJ2-1; TRBD2 matches at 7 bases. Germline CDR1 reads SEHNR; CDR2 reads FQNEAQ (reference sequence). The V gene end was trimmed by 4 bases and the J gene end by 6 bases; junction bases not matched to a gene: 15. The CDR3 has 17 amino acids.